These T cell receptor beta chains were read from a single sample in a study of CD8+CD57+ T cells in acquired aplastic anemia. TCRdb processed the reads anew with MiXCR; each CDR3 protein has one entry. The table has roughly 51,000 distinct CDR3 sequences, about 73% seen once; the top ten hold around 34%. Input material: sorted CD4+, CD8+, or CD8+CD57+ T cells (not recorded which) from PBMCs. The origin of the receptors is a human donor in good health, serving as a control. CDR3s include the opening cysteine and the closing phenylalanine or tryptophan. D genes are given only for firm matches. Expanded clones get a size class; other rows say once, few or many, or leave the size out.

j_call	clone_size	d_call	v_call	cdr3_length	cdr3_aa	cdr3_nt
TRBJ2-7	.	TRBD1	TRBV7-6	15	CASSLASGQGYEQYF	TGTGCCAGCAGCTTAGCGTCGGGACAGGGGTACGAGCAGTACTTC
TRBJ1-1	once	.	TRBV29-1	11	CSVVRFTEAFF	TGCAGCGTTGTTAGATTCACTGAAGCTTTCTTT
TRBJ1-5	medium-sized	.	TRBV20-1	13	CSALGPNNQPQHF	TGCAGTGCGCTGGGACCTAACAATCAGCCCCAGCATTTT
TRBJ1-6	few	TRBD1	TRBV5-5	15	CASSYNQQGDSPLHF	TGTGCCAGCAGCTACAACCAACAGGGGGATTCACCCCTCCACTTT
TRBJ1-3	.	.	TRBV7-9	13	CASSFSQADTIYF	TGTGCCAGCAGCTTTAGTCAGGCAGACACCATATATTTT
TRBJ1-1	.	.	TRBV2	15	CASREKGRTNTEAFF	TGTGCCAGCAGAGAAAAAGGGCGGACGAACACTGAAGCTTTCTTT
TRBJ2-1	.	.	TRBV29-1	11	CSVVRQDGQFF	TGCAGCGTTGTACGGCAGGATGGGCAGTTCTTC
TRBJ1-6	.	.	TRBV3-1	15	CASSQDARANSPLHF	TGTGCCAGCAGCCAAGATGCCAGGGCAAATTCACCCCTCCACTTT
TRBJ1-2	.	.	TRBV10-2	16	CASSEGTAAKYYGYTF	TGCGCCAGCAGCGAAGGCACGGCGGCCAAATACTATGGCTACACCTTC
TRBJ2-5	.	TRBD1	TRBV30	13	CAWSGQGSETQYF	TGTGCCTGGAGCGGACAGGGAAGTGAGACCCAGTACTTC
TRBJ1-2	.	.	TRBV25-1	14	CASSPKEAAYGYTF	TGTGCCAGCAGCCCTAAGGAGGCAGCTTATGGCTACACCTTC
TRBJ1-5	medium-sized	.	TRBV10-3	14	CAISDDAHNQPQHF	TGTGCCATCAGTGATGACGCCCACAATCAGCCCCAGCATTTT
TRBJ2-3	.	.	TRBV19	12	CASSIGTDTQYF	TGTGCCAGTAGTATCGGCACAGATACGCAGTATTTT
TRBJ1-1	medium-sized	.	TRBV10-3	14	CAISESGGAIRAFF	TGTGCCATCAGTGAGTCGGGGGGCGCGATTAGGGCTTTCTTT
TRBJ1-5	.	.	TRBV15	13	CATSRGGNQPQHF	TGTGCCACCAGCAGAGGGGGCAATCAGCCCCAGCATTTT
TRBJ2-1	.	.	TRBV24-1	13	CATGGGPYNEQFF	TGTGCCACTGGCGGGGGCCCCTACAATGAGCAGTTCTTC
TRBJ2-7	.	TRBD2	TRBV29-1	13	CSAQAAGGAEQYF	TGCAGCGCCCAGGCGGCGGGAGGGGCGGAGCAGTACTTC